Listed below are T cell receptor beta chains from one sample, sequenced in a study of blood T cell repertoires in COVID-19. Generated by immunoSEQ multiplex PCR, the TCRdb table keeps only in-frame clones and is missing some. The data show approximately 240,000 clones, approximately 79% seen once. The sequencing sample was made of peripheral blood. These receptors were obtained from a middle-aged woman with active or convalescent COVID-19. Each CDR3 is given with its conserved first and last residue. D genes are given only for firm matches. Clone size is stated in some rows and not others, as once, few, many or a class when expanded.

v_call	d_call	j_call	clone_size	cdr3_aa	cdr3_nt
TRBV28	NA	TRBJ2-5	NA	CASSLLSQAQETQYF	TGTGCCAGCAGTTTATTGTCACAGGCTCAAGAGACCCAGTACTTC
TRBV7-6	NA	TRBJ1-1	NA	CASTGGGGRTEAFF	TGTGCCAGCACCGGCGGGGGCGGGAGAACTGAAGCTTTCTTT
TRBV9	TRBD2	TRBJ2-1	NA	CASSVGLTSAVNEQFF	TGTGCCAGCAGCGTAGGCCTGACTAGCGCGGTAAATGAGCAGTTCTTC
TRBV18	NA	TRBJ1-1	NA	CASSPTEMNTEAFF	TGTGCCAGCTCACCAACAGAAATGAACACTGAAGCTTTCTTT
TRBV14	NA	TRBJ1-2	few	CASSPLGGNYGYTF	TGTGCCAGCAGCCCCCTCGGGGGGAACTATGGCTACACCTTC
TRBV6-1	TRBD1	TRBJ1-2	NA	CASSERLGGQRNYGYTF	TGTGCCAGCAGTGAAAGACTAGGGGGACAGAGAAACTATGGCTACACCTTC
TRBV5-5	TRBD1	TRBJ2-1	NA	CASSAGQGLYNEQFF	TGTGCCAGCAGCGCGGGACAGGGCCTCTACAATGAGCAGTTCTTC
TRBV5-4	TRBD1	TRBJ1-2	NA	CASSARDRGYHGYTF	TGTGCCAGCAGCGCCCGGGACAGGGGATATCATGGCTACACCTTC
TRBV4-1	NA	TRBJ1-5	NA	CASSPGTYSNQPQHF	TGCGCCAGCAGCCCTGGGACTTATAGCAATCAGCCCCAGCATTTT
TRBV11-2	NA	TRBJ2-2	once	CASSLSDYTGELFF	TGTGCCAGCAGCTTAAGTGACTACACCGGGGAGCTGTTTTTT
TRBV6-6	NA	TRBJ1-1	NA	CASSESYGAFF	TGTGCCAGCAGTGAGTCTTACGGAGCTTTCTTT
TRBV18	TRBD1	TRBJ1-4	NA	CASSRTGEKLFF	TGTGCCAGCTCACGGACAGGTGAAAAACTGTTTTTT
TRBV25-1	TRBD1	TRBJ1-1	few	CASSESGQGPHNTEAFF	TGTGCCAGCAGTGAATCCGGACAGGGGCCTCACAACACTGAAGCTTTCTTT
TRBV7-8	NA	TRBJ1-5	few	CASSSKVGLGNQPQHF	TGTGCCAGCAGCTCCAAGGTGGGGCTTGGCAATCAGCCCCAGCATTTT
TRBV30	NA	TRBJ2-3	few	CAWSVGQGTDTQYF	TGTGCCTGGAGTGTGGGTCAGGGCACAGATACGCAGTATTTT
TRBV27	TRBD2	TRBJ2-1	NA	CASSLLAGGQHNEQFF	TGTGCCAGCAGTTTATTAGCGGGGGGGCAACACAATGAGCAGTTCTTC
TRBV3-1/TRBV3-2	NA	TRBJ1-1	once	CASSQGEAVKAFF	TGTGCCAGCAGCCAAGGGGAGGCTGTTAAAGCTTTCTTT
TRBV12-3/TRBV12-4	NA	TRBJ2-5	NA	CASSFGGGETQYF	TGTGCCAGCAGTTTCGGGGGAGGTGAGACCCAGTACTTC
TRBV7-9	NA	TRBJ2-5	NA	CATSGVRETQYF	TGTGCCACCTCGGGGGTTAGAGAGACCCAGTACTTC
TRBV4-1	TRBD2	TRBJ2-5	NA	CASSQVRETSGGQTQYF	TGCGCCAGCAGCCAAGTCCGGGAGACTAGCGGGGGCCAGACCCAGTACTTC
TRBV7-9	NA	TRBJ2-1	NA	CASSLMVMGGPRNEQFF	TGTGCCAGCAGCTTAATGGTAATGGGGGGACCCCGAAATGAGCAGTTCTTC
TRBV5-1	TRBD2	TRBJ2-3	once	CASRGEGGTDTQYF	TGCGCCAGCAGGGGGGAGGGAGGCACAGATACGCAGTATTTT
TRBV18	NA	TRBJ1-5	NA	CASSPGGDQPQHF	TGTGCCAGCTCCCCCGGGGGAGATCAGCCCCAGCATTTT
TRBV4-1	NA	TRBJ1-1	NA	CASSQDSGVVRAFF	TGCGCCAGCAGCCAAGATTCCGGGGTCGTGAGAGCTTTCTTT
TRBV7-2	NA	TRBJ2-1	NA	CASSLDRGSYNEQFF	TGTGCCAGCAGCTTGGACAGAGGTTCCTACAATGAGCAGTTCTTC
TRBV9	TRBD1	TRBJ1-2	NA	CASSGRDRRILTF	TGTGCCAGCAGCGGACGGGACAGACGAATTTTAACCTTC
TRBV5-1	TRBD2	TRBJ2-3	NA	CASSLAGTSIGTQYF	TGCGCCAGCAGCTTGGCCGGGACTAGCATTGGTACGCAGTATTTT
TRBV9	NA	TRBJ1-3	NA	CATSRGNTIYF	TGTGCCACATCAAGGGGGAACACCATATATTTT
TRBV11-2	NA	TRBJ1-1	NA	CASSLDRNTEAFF	TGTGCCAGCAGCCTTGACAGGAACACTGAAGCTTTCTTT
TRBV3-1/TRBV3-2	TRBD1	TRBJ1-2	NA	CASSLRTRGPYGYTF	TGTGCCAGCAGCCTCCGAACCAGGGGGCCCTATGGCTACACCTTC
TRBV7-9	TRBD1	TRBJ2-7	NA	CASSSGTGGKTYEQYF	TGTGCCAGCAGCTCAGGGACAGGGGGCAAAACCTACGAGCAGTACTTC
TRBV27	TRBD1	TRBJ2-3	NA	CASSFDRGSRDTQYF	TGTGCCAGCAGCTTTGACAGGGGGTCCAGGGATACGCAGTATTTT
TRBV25-1	NA	TRBJ2-1	NA	CASSSRLGIGEQFF	TGTGCCAGCAGTTCGCGACTTGGAATAGGTGAGCAGTTCTTC
TRBV6-4	NA	TRBJ2-2	NA	CASSARGGDGELFF	TGTGCCAGCAGTGCTCGGGGAGGAGACGGGGAGCTGTTTTTT
TRBV5-1	NA	TRBJ1-1	few	CASSLAGDTEAFF	TGCGCCAGCAGCTTGGCCGGGGACACTGAAGCTTTCTTT
TRBV28	TRBD1	TRBJ1-2	NA	CASSYRGHYGYTF	TGTGCCAGCAGTTACAGGGGGCACTATGGCTACACCTTC
TRBV3-1/TRBV3-2	TRBD2	TRBJ2-2	NA	CASRNGGASGELFF	TGTGCCAGCAGGAACGGGGGGGCTAGCGGGGAGCTGTTTTTT
TRBV4-1	TRBD1	TRBJ2-7	NA	CASSPRQGYEQYF	TGCGCCAGCAGCCCAAGACAGGGCTACGAGCAGTACTTC
TRBV7-9	NA	TRBJ2-3	NA	CASSLDVGRRADTQYF	TGTGCCAGCAGCTTAGATGTTGGGCGGAGGGCAGATACGCAGTATTTT
TRBV10-3	NA	TRBJ1-2	many	CAISEGRMHGYTF	TGTGCCATCAGCGAGGGCAGGATGCATGGCTACACCTTC
TRBV24-1	TRBD2	TRBJ2-2	NA	CATSDLAGGVNTGELFF	TGTGCCACCAGTGATTTGGCGGGGGGGGTAAACACCGGGGAGCTGTTTTTT
TRBV28	NA	TRBJ1-1	NA	CASRGEGRVRTEAFF	TGTGCCAGCAGGGGGGAGGGCAGGGTACGGACTGAAGCTTTCTTT
TRBV27	TRBD1	TRBJ1-2	NA	CASSSGTGAYGYTF	TGTGCCAGCAGTTCTGGGACAGGGGCCTATGGCTACACCTTC
TRBV6-1	NA	TRBJ2-1	NA	CASSEAWTEYNEQFF	TGTGCCAGCAGTGAAGCGTGGACAGAGTACAATGAGCAGTTCTTC
TRBV9	TRBD1	TRBJ2-1	few	CASSVGDRAHNEQFF	TGTGCCAGCAGCGTCGGGGACAGGGCCCACAATGAGCAGTTCTTC
TRBV20-1	NA	TRBJ2-3	NA	CSASTGDTQYF	TGCAGTGCTAGTACCGGGGATACGCAGTATTTT
TRBV7-3	TRBD2	TRBJ2-1	many	CASSLLAGGVDEQFF	TGTGCCAGCAGCTTACTAGCGGGGGGCGTAGATGAGCAGTTCTTC
TRBV30	NA	TRBJ1-5	NA	CAWTAYSNQPQHF	TGTGCCTGGACAGCGTATAGCAATCAGCCCCAGCATTTT
TRBV2	TRBD1	TRBJ1-6	NA	CASSWTGGRNSPLHF	TGTGCCAGCAGTTGGACAGGGGGCAGAAATTCACCCCTCCACTTT
TRBV7-9	TRBD1	TRBJ1-6	NA	CASRVSGDSSPLHF	TGTGCCAGCAGAGTTAGTGGGGACAGTTCACCCCTCCACTTT
TRBV19	NA	TRBJ1-2	NA	CASSAQGRGYTF	TGTGCCAGTAGTGCACAGGGACGGGGCTACACCTTC
TRBV11-2	TRBD2	TRBJ2-5	NA	CASSFGGNGYQETQYF	TGTGCCAGCAGCTTCGGGGGGAATGGGTACCAAGAGACCCAGTACTTC
TRBV6-1	NA	TRBJ1-2	NA	CASSSIQGYDYGYTF	TGTGCCAGCAGTTCCATACAGGGTTATGACTATGGCTACACCTTC
TRBV5-1	NA	TRBJ2-7	few	CASSLVSDEQYF	TGCGCCAGCAGCTTGGTTTCGGACGAGCAGTACTTC
TRBV11-2	NA	TRBJ2-1	NA	CASSGTNPLGGEQFF	TGTGCCAGCAGCGGGACCAATCCATTAGGGGGTGAGCAGTTCTTC